This entry lists 25 T cell receptor beta chains sequenced from one sample in a study of shared clonotypes between healthy human individuals. Data came from immunoSEQ multiplex PCR; TCRdb stores just in-frame clones and leaves some out. Of about 1.1 million clones listed, approximately 75% are singletons. Material: memory CD4+ T cells from PBMCs. Described subset: CD45RA-negative fraction. The receptors come from a man aged 18 to 30 in good health. Some clones in this sample may be carry-over from other donors' samples.

Comments on this clone: A read error is the likely source, as a far larger clone sits one nucleotide away. V is TRBV5-6 and J is TRBJ2-7, with D perhaps given as TRBD1 or TRBD2 (6 bases each). CDR1 and CDR2 from the germline V gene are SGHDT and YYEEEE. This CDR3 has 13 amino acids. CDR3: CTSSFWGAPEQYF. CDR3 bases: TGTACCAGCAGCTTTTGGGGGGCCCCTGAGCAGTACTTC.

The CDR3 reads CAWDSYTDTQYF. The CDR3 coding sequence is TGTGCCTGGGACAGTTACACAGATACGCAGTATTTT. The chain carries TRBV2 and TRBJ2-3; 7 nucleotides line up with TRBD1. Unmatched junction bases numbered 4, after V lost 11 bases and J lost 2 bases. CDR3 size: 12 residues. CDR1 and CDR2 from the germline V gene are SNHLY and FYNNEI.

In DNA, the CDR3 is TGTGCCAGCAGCTTAGACTGGACAACCTACGAGCAGTACTTC. Residues: CASSLDWTTYEQYF. V and J are TRBV7-6 and TRBJ2-7, with a possible D match to TRBD1 (5 bases). This CDR3 spans 14 amino acids. In germline, CDR1 is SGHVS, CDR2 FNYEAQ. V was cut by 1 base and J by 2 bases, with 9 bases left in between.

V is TRBV7-9 and J is TRBJ1-2; D is uncertain. This CDR3 contains 13 residues. Germline V CDR1 and CDR2: SEHNR, FQNEAQ (reference sequence). The ends were cut back, 7 bases at V and 2 bases at J, with 11 bases in the middle. CDR3 sequence reads: CASTNRKNYGYTF. The CDR3 region has the DNA TGTGCCAGCACCAATAGGAAGAACTATGGCTACACCTTC. The full variable domain, in which reference TRBV7-9 and TRBJ1-2 provide the parts outside the CDR3, is DTGVSQNPRHKITKRGQNVTFRCDPISEHNRLYWYRQTLGQGPEFLTYFQNEAQLEKSRLLSDRFSAERPKGSFSTLEIQRTEQGDSAMYLCASTNRKNYGYTFGSGTRLTVV.

The rearrangement uses TRBV5-1 and TRBJ2-5, with 7 positions matching TRBD2. CDR1 SGHRS and CDR2 YFSETQ come from the germline V gene. With 4 bases clipped from V and 2 bases from J, the junction kept 8 bases outside the gene matches. This CDR3 has 15 amino acids. The CDR3 here is CASSPGGVTQETQYF. CDR3 nucleotide sequence: TGCGCCAGCAGCCCGGGGGGAGTCACACAAGAGACCCAGTACTTC.

The rearrangement uses TRBV5-1 and TRBJ2-7; D is perhaps TRBD1 or TRBD2 (5 bases each). The germline V gene has CDR1 SGHRS and CDR2 YFSETQ. The CDR3 is 15 amino acids. V was trimmed by 0 bases and J by 5 bases, leaving 15 bases between them. Here the CDR3 reads CASSLDAGTFDEQYF. The DNA of the CDR3 is TGCGCCAGCAGCTTGGACGCAGGGACGTTCGACGAGCAGTACTTC.

The rearrangement uses TRBV20-1 and TRBJ2-3; TRBD2 matches at 7 bases. The CDR3 is 11 residues long. The trim removed 7 bases at V and 9 bases at J, leaving 7 bases unmatched. In germline, CDR1 is DFQATT, CDR2 SNEGSKA (reference sequence). For the CDR3, the DNA is TGCAGTGTCCCCCAAGCGGGGACGCAGTATTTT. This encodes CSVPQAGTQYF.

The chain joins TRBV2 to TRBJ2-7; tentative D call: TRBD1 (5 bases). This CDR3 is 14 amino acids long. Germline V gene data show CDR1 as SNHLY and CDR2 as FYNNEI. Trimming shortened V by 1 base and J by 6 bases, and 13 bases separated the two germline ends. The CDR3, as DNA: TGTGCCAGCAGTGAAGGGCCGTGGGGCCGCGAGCAGTACTTC. This gives the protein CASSEGPWGREQYF.

This rearrangement joins TRBV2 to TRBJ1-5, with D possibly being TRBD1 (6 bases). The ends were cut back, 7 bases at V and 1 base at J, with 11 bases in the middle. From germline, CDR1 is SNHLY and CDR2 FYNNEI. The CDR3 is 14 residues long. The CDR3 region has the DNA TGTGCCAGCAACAGACAGGAGAGCAATCAGCCCCAGCATTTT. Translating gives CASNRQESNQPQHF.

This clone occurred a few times. The V call is TRBV20-1, the J call TRBJ1-1; no clear D gene. V dropped 4 bases and J dropped 2 bases, with 5 bases sitting between them. This CDR3 is 11 amino acids long. Germline values: CDR1 DFQATT, CDR2 SNEGSKA (reference sequence). CDR3 residues: CSANFNTEAFF. In nucleotides, the CDR3 is TGCAGTGCTAACTTCAACACTGAAGCTTTCTTT.

The chain recombines TRBV28 with TRBJ2-5; 7 bases agree with TRBD1. Germline assignment: CDR1 MDHEN and CDR2 SYDVKM. The CDR3 extends over 14 amino acids. With V trimmed by 6 bases and J by 10 bases, 14 bases remained unmatched. CDR3 nucleotides: TGTGCCAGCAGCGCGACAGGGTTCCCTAGGAGCCAGTACTTC. Amino acids: CASSATGFPRSQYF.

The genes are TRBV5-1 and TRBJ2-1; 11 bases agree with TRBD2. The CDR3 has 14 amino acids. Germline V gene data show CDR1 as SGHRS and CDR2 as YFSETQ. V dropped 6 bases and J dropped 5; count of bases not matched to a gene: 4. The CDR3 protein is CASMQGLADNEQFF. For the CDR3, the DNA is TGCGCCAGCATGCAGGGACTAGCGGACAATGAGCAGTTCTTC.

The sample holds many counts of this clone. This chain connects TRBV7-6 to TRBJ2-5; 16 bases align to TRBD2. Losses at the gene ends were 7 bases for V and 1 base for J; bases not matched to a gene: 6. Germline V gene data show CDR1 as SGHVS and CDR2 as FNYEAQ. The CDR3 has 17 residues. The CDR3 DNA follows: TGTGCCAGCACCATGGGACTAGCGGGAGGGGGCCAAGAGACCCAGTACTTC. Its translation is CASTMGLAGGGQETQYF.

The chain is built from TRBV9 and TRBJ2-3; D uncertain. The V and J ends lost 0 bases and 7 bases respectively, with 0 bases between them. This CDR3 comprises 10 residues. Germline V CDR1 and CDR2: SGDLS, YYNGEE. The chain's CDR3 is CASSVDTQYF. CDR3 bases: TGTGCCAGCAGCGTAGATACGCAGTATTTT.

J is TRBJ2-7 and V is TRBV5-1, with a tentative D call TRBD1 (6 bases). The germline CDR1 and CDR2 sequences are SGHRS and YFSETQ. The ends were cut back, 0 bases at V and 6 bases at J, with 16 bases in the middle. This CDR3 is built from 15 residues. CDR3 sequence: CASSLVLQGRSEQYF. Written as DNA, the CDR3 is TGCGCCAGCAGCTTGGTTCTCCAGGGGCGGAGCGAGCAGTACTTC.

V gene TRBV6-1 combines with J gene TRBJ2-7, with a tentative D call TRBD1 (6 bases). This CDR3 spans 15 amino acids. From germline, CDR1 is MNHNS and CDR2 SASEGT. Trimming removed 7 bases from V and 5 bases from J, with 21 bases in between. The CDR3 coding sequence is TGTGCCAGCATTCGCGCGCTTATGGGACACAACGAGCAGTACTTC. Residues: CASIRALMGHNEQYF.

The chain is built from TRBV29-1 and TRBJ2-1, with D uncertain. Germline V lookup: CDR1 SQVTM, CDR2 ANQGSEA. The CDR3 consists of 12 residues. The CDR3 spells CRALSGAHEQFF. CDR3 nucleotide sequence: TGCAGGGCACTATCCGGTGCCCATGAGCAGTTCTTC.

The rearrangement joins TRBV11-3 to TRBJ2-3, with D possibly matching TRBD2 (5 bases). Trimming stripped 5 bases from V and 5 bases from J, with 17 bases between. The CDR3 runs 15 residues. Germline V CDR1 and CDR2: SGHNT, YENEEA. The chain's CDR3 is CASSPLGAGLDTQYF. CDR3 nucleotides: TGTGCCAGCAGCCCCCTGGGAGCAGGATTAGATACGCAGTATTTT. The whole variable domain, remainder taken from reference TRBV11-3 and TRBJ2-3, is EAGVVQSPRYKIIEKKQPVAFWCNPISGHNTLYWYLQNLGQGPELLIRYENEEAVDDSQLPKDRFSAERLKGVDSTLKIQPAELGDSAVYLCASSPLGAGLDTQYFGPGTRLTVL.

The V gene is TRBV10-1, the J gene TRBJ2-1; possible D gene TRBD2, 6 bases. Germline CDR1 is WNHNN and CDR2 is SYGVQD (reference sequence). The CDR3 sequence is 15 residues long. V dropped 2 bases and J dropped 4 bases, with 12 bases sitting between them. CDR3 sequence: CASSEGSGGYNEQFF. The CDR3 DNA sequence: TGCGCCAGCAGTGAGGGTAGCGGAGGATACAATGAGCAGTTCTTC.

This clone was found once. The chain joins TRBV4-1 to TRBJ2-7; TRBD2 matches 7 bases. The CDR3 contains 15 residues. With 4 bases clipped from V and 0 bases from J, the junction kept 6 bases outside the gene matches. Germline values: CDR1 MGHRA, CDR2 YSYEKL. Here the CDR3 reads CASSPREKASYEQYF. The CDR3 DNA is TGCGCCAGCAGCCCGCGGGAGAAGGCCTCCTACGAGCAGTACTTC.

The CDR3 DNA reads TGTGCCAGCAGTCCGGGACAGGGATTTGGAAACACCATATATTTT. It encodes CASSPGQGFGNTIYF. The chain carries TRBV28 and TRBJ1-3; 9 bases fit TRBD1. V was clipped by 5 bases and J by 3 bases; unmatched bases: 5. Germline assignment: CDR1 MDHEN and CDR2 SYDVKM. The CDR3 contains 15 residues.

The chain recombines TRBV9 with TRBJ1-5; no clear D. CDR3 size: 15 residues. The germline V gene has CDR1 SGDLS and CDR2 YYNGEE. With 0 bases removed from V and 4 bases from J, the gap between germline ends came to 11 bases. The CDR3 DNA reads as TGTGCCAGCAGCGTAGGTATGCAGGAGAATCAGCCCCAGCATTTT. Protein product: CASSVGMQENQPQHF. The variable domain in full, with the rest retrieved from reference TRBV9 and TRBJ1-5, is DSGVTQTPKHLITATGQRVTLRCSPRSGDLSVYWYQQSLDQGLQFLIQYYNGEERAKGNILERFSAQQFPDLHSELNLSSLELGDSALYFCASSVGMQENQPQHFGDGTRLSIL.

CDR3 coding DNA: TGTGCCAGCAGTGATTTGGGTGCCTATGGCTACACCTTC. It encodes CASSDLGAYGYTF. The V call is TRBV6-1, the J call TRBJ1-2; D unclear. The CDR3 covers 13 residues. Trimming cost V 3 bases and J 4 bases, with 9 bases left between them. Germline V CDR1 and CDR2: MNHNS, SASEGT.

The J gene is TRBJ1-5, the V gene TRBV10-3; the match to TRBD1 covers 9 bases. This CDR3 has 17 residues. The J segment lost 7 bases and the V segment lost 0 bases, leaving 10 bases of the junction unmatched. Germline CDR1 reads ENHRY; CDR2 reads SYGVKD. CDR3 DNA: TGTGCCATCAGTGAGTCGGGAACAGGGGGCGCGGGGCAGCCCCAGCATTTT. Protein product: CAISESGTGGAGQPQHF.

The rearrangement links TRBV19 to TRBJ2-1; tentatively, D is TRBD2 (5 bases). Germline V gene data show CDR1 as LNHDA and CDR2 as SQIVND (reference sequence). This CDR3 spans 12 amino acids. V was clipped by 8 bases and J by 7 bases, with 12 bases between them. In nucleotides, the CDR3 is TGTGCCAGTTCCCAGTCGGGAAATGAGCAGTTCTTC. Translated: CASSQSGNEQFF.